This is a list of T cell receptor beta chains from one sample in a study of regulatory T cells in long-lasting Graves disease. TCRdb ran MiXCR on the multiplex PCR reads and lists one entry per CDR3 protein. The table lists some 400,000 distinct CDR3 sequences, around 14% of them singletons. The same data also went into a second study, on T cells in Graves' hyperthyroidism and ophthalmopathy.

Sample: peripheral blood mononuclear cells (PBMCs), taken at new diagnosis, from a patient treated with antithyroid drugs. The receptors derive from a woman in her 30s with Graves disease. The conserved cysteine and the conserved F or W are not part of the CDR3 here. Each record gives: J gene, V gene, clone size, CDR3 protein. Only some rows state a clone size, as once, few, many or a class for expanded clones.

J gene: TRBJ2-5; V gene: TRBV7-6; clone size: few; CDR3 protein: ASSLDIRDRGETQY
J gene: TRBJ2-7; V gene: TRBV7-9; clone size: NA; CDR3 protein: ASSEGPASGVTYEQY
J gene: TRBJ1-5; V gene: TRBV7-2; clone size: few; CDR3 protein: ASSLGGQPNQPQH
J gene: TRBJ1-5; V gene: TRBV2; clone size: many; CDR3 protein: ASSAGNRVGQPQH
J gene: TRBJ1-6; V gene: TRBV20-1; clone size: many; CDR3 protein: SGYSGRANSPLH
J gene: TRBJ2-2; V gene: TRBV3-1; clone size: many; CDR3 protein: ASSQESAGNTGELF
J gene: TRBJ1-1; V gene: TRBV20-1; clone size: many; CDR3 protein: SAQGNTEAF
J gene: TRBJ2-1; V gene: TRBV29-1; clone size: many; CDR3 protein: SARQRNEQF
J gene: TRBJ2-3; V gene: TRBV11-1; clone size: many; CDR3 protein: ASRLRSTDTQY
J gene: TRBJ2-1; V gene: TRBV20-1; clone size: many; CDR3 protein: SARGTSRGEQF
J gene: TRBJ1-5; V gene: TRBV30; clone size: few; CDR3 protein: AWLERGAINQPQH
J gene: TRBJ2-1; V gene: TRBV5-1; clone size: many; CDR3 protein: ASQQTAWAHNEQF
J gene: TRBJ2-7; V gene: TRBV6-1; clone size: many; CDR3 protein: ASYLHGSERSYEQY
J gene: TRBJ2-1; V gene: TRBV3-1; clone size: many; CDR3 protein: ASSQDPNLWTSGYNEQF
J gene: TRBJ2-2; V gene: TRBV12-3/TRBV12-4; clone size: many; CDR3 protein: ASRDRGQNTGELF
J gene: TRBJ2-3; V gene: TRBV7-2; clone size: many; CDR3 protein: ASSYSTSSPDTQY
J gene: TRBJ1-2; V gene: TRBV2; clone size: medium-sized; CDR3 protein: ASSEQGDYT
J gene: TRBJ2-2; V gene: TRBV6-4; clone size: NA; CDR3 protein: ASSARSGTAGELF
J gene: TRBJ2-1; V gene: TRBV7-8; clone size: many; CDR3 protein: ASSLVPVGGRDAYNEQF
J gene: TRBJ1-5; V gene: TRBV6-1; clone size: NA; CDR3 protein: ASSALGTVLNQPQH
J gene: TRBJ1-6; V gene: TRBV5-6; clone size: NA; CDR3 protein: ASSPRQGVGNSPLH
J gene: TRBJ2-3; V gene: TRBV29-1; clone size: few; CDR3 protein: SVEIARDPPDTQY
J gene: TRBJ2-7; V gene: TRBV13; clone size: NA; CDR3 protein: ASSRGGSRSYEQH
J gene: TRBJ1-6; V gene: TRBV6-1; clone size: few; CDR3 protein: ASSLPGQGVSPLH
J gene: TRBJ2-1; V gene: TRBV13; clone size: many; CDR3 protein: ASSTGTSGKNEQF
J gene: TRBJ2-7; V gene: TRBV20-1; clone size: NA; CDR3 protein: SAIGLAGTYEQY
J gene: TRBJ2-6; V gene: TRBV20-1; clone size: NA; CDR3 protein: SARAGSDRGSSGANVLT
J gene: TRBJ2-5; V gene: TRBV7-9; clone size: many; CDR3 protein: ASSPYAIGETQY
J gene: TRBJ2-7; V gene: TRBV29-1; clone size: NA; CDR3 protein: SVGVSAAYEQY
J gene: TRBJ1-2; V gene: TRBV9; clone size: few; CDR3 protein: ASSHPRDRKESYGYT
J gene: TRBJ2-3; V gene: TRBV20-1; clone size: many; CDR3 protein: SARGGPTDTQY
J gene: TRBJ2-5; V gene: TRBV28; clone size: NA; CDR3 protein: ASSFMRREEGETQY